This T cell receptor beta chain came from a study of T cell changes during pregnancy in multiple sclerosis. Sequencing used immunoSEQ multiplex PCR; TCRdb keeps in-frame clones, though not all of them. Among 100,000 or so clones listed, 90% were seen once. The CDR3 covers 15 residues. V was cut by 0 bases and J by 6 bases, with 14 bases left in between. From germline, CDR1 is LGHNA and CDR2 YSLEER. The chain recombines TRBV4-3 with TRBJ1-1; weak D call: TRBD1 (5 bases). This TCR was recovered from a female donor in good health, enrolled as a control in a pregnancy study. Sequenced material: peripheral blood, taken in the second trimester of pregnancy. The CDR3 DNA sequence: TGCGCCAGCAGCCAAGATTGGGGCACGTGGGCTGAAGCTTTCTTT. It specifies CASSQDWGTWAEAFF.